This T cell receptor (beta chain) is drawn from a study of T cell repertoires in cytomegalovirus infection. Whole-study context: Both CMV infection and a matching HLA type were indicated by public TCR beta signatures. Whole-study results and caveats: The study found HLA-C-restricted CMV-specific TCR beta clonotypes dominating the ex vivo response.

With respect to this clonotype: Its antigen is currently unknown.

TCRdb redid the calling of the reads with MiXCR, one entry per CDR3 protein. Here the sample spans approximately 700,000 distinct CDR3 sequences, 35% being singletons. Sequencing used PBMCs. The TCR sequence derives from a human donor in good health (CMV status not recorded). Some clones in this sample may be carry-over from other donors' samples.

The CDR3 DNA is TGTGCCAGCAGTCTTACGACAGCCACAAATCAGCCCCAGCATTTT. The encoded protein is CASSLTTATNQPQHF. This chain uses TRBV28 with TRBJ1-5; possible D gene TRBD1, 5 bases. There are 15 residues in the CDR3. CDR1 and CDR2 (germline): MDHEN, SYDVKM. V dropped 5 bases and J dropped 4 bases, with 15 bases sitting between them.